Following are 21 T cell receptor beta chains from one sample sequenced in a study of Ad26.COV2.S vaccination and SARS-CoV-2 variants. This table comes from immunoSEQ multiplex PCR, and its TCRdb copy is limited to in-frame clones, with some not included. In the table there are 75,000 to 100,000 clones, less than 85% of which are singletons. Sequences were derived from peripheral blood, sampled after recovery from COVID-19. The receptors shown here come from a human donor who had recovered from COVID-19.

The V and J genes are TRBV5-6 and TRBJ2-1; TRBD1 or TRBD2 may be the D gene (5 bases each). The CDR3 covers 17 residues. The ends were cut back, 4 bases at V and 4 bases at J, with 21 bases in the middle. Germline CDR1 and CDR2: SGHDT and YYEEEE. CDR3 sequence reads: CASSLVAGAVNYNEQFF. The CDR3 DNA follows: TGTGCCAGCAGCCTAGTCGCCGGGGCCGTGAATTACAATGAGCAGTTCTTC.

V usage is TRBV27 and J usage is TRBJ1-4; D remains unclear. Germline CDR1 reads MNHEY; CDR2 reads SMNVEV (reference sequence). Trimming shortened V by 5 bases and J by 1 base, and 14 bases separated the two germline ends. The CDR3 covers 16 residues. This CDR3 is CASSLGFRLTNEKLFF. Written as DNA, the CDR3 is TGTGCCAGCAGTCTTGGGTTTCGGCTAACTAATGAAAAACTGTTTTTT.

CDR3 sequence reads: CASSEVAGLDEQYF. The DNA for the CDR3 is TGTGCCAGCAGCGAGGTAGCGGGACTCGACGAGCAGTACTTC. The V call is TRBV5-6, the J call TRBJ2-7; TRBD2 agrees at 8 bases. CDR1 and CDR2 (germline): SGHDT, YYEEEE. The V gene end was trimmed by 4 bases and the J gene end by 5 bases; junction bases not matched to a gene: 8. The CDR3 is 14 amino acids.

In its sample, this clone was seen once. The V gene is TRBV4-1, the J gene TRBJ2-1; 10 bases line up with TRBD1. CDR1 MGHRA and CDR2 YSYEKL come from the germline V gene. V was clipped by 1 base and J by 8 bases; unmatched bases: 5. The CDR3 runs to 15 residues. The CDR3 sequence: CASSQGQGARDEQFF. DNA of the CDR3: TGCGCCAGCAGCCAAGGACAGGGGGCGCGGGATGAGCAGTTCTTC.

V usage is TRBV21-1 and J usage is TRBJ1-2; TRBD1 reflects the table's D call only, with no check against the DNA. TRBV21-1 is classified as a pseudogene. This CDR3 contains 14 residues. Here the CDR3 reads CASNPGQGARCYTF. CDR3 nucleotide sequence: TGTGCCAGCAACCCGGGACAGGGGGCGCGGTGCTACACCTTC.

The chain employs TRBV28 and TRBJ1-2; D gene uncertain. Germline assignment: CDR1 MDHEN and CDR2 SYDVKM. Between the trimmed V and J ends, which lost 5 bases and 5 bases, there was a span of 12 bases. CDR3 length: 13 amino acids. The CDR3, as DNA: TGTGCCAGCAGTCCCCGGCCTAGTTATGGCTACACCTTC. Its protein is CASSPRPSYGYTF.

The chain is built from TRBV29-1 and TRBJ1-2, with 7 bases matching TRBD1. CDR3 length: 13 residues. With V trimmed by 8 bases and J by 8 bases, 14 bases remained unmatched. The germline V gene has CDR1 SQVTM and CDR2 ANQGSEA. CDR3 coding DNA: TGCAGCACCCCTACAGGGGTAACAGAAGGCTACACCTTC. This codes for CSTPTGVTEGYTF.

This clone was picked up one time. The genes are TRBV10-1 and TRBJ2-2; 7 nucleotides match TRBD1. The ends lost 6 bases at V and 5 bases at J; junction bases unmatched: 3. Per the germline V gene, CDR1 is WNHNN and CDR2 is SYGVQD (reference sequence). This CDR3 spans 13 amino acids. In DNA form, the CDR3 reads TGCGCCAGCAGGGGCAGGGGGACCGGGGAGCTGTTTTTT. Its protein is CASRGRGTGELFF.

This rearrangement joins TRBV6-2 or TRBV6-3 to TRBJ2-7, with D tentatively TRBD1 (6 bases). The CDR3 is made up of 14 amino acids. Germline V lookup: CDR1 MNHEY, CDR2 SVGEGT. V shed 2 bases and J shed 2 bases, with 10 bases lying between them. The CDR3 here is CASSYQGSTYEQYF. CDR3 DNA: TGTGCCAGCAGTTACCAGGGGAGTACCTACGAGCAGTACTTC.

The CDR3, as DNA: TGTGCCAGTAGAAATCCCACTGCCCGGGACAACACTGAAAAACTGTTTTTT. Translating it yields CASRNPTARDNTEKLFF. The chain joins TRBV19 to TRBJ1-4, with a possible D match to TRBD1 (6 bases). The V and J ends lost 6 bases and 7 bases respectively, with 24 bases between them. The CDR3 covers 17 residues. Germline CDR1 is LNHDA and CDR2 is SQIVND (reference sequence).

The chain has TRBV11-2 and TRBJ2-3, with 7 positions matching TRBD2. Trimming at V came to 1 base and at J to 6 bases, leaving 13 bases not matched to a gene. The CDR3 runs to 17 residues. Per the germline V gene, CDR1 is SGHAT and CDR2 is FQNNGV. The CDR3 sequence is CASSLAASGGFMDTQYF. CDR3 nucleotide sequence: TGTGCCAGCAGCTTAGCGGCTAGCGGAGGATTCATGGATACGCAGTATTTT.

The CDR3 loop reads CATSSYGSSGAKNIQYF. As DNA, the CDR3 is TGTGCCACCAGCAGCTATGGTAGTAGCGGAGCCAAAAACATTCAGTACTTC. The chain recombines TRBV15 with TRBJ2-4; D is perhaps TRBD2 (6 bases). The CDR3 covers 17 residues. Trimming removed 3 bases from V and 0 bases from J, with 15 bases in between. Germline CDR1 reads LNHNV; CDR2 reads YYDKDF (reference sequence).

J is TRBJ2-7 and V is TRBV7-2; D ambiguous. Germline values: CDR1 SGHTA, CDR2 FQGNSA. The CDR3 length is 13 residues. The germline V and J ends were trimmed by 0 bases and 7 bases, with 10 bases remaining between them. The CDR3 DNA is TGTGCCAGCAGCTTAGCGTATGGGAATGAGCAGTACTTC. This codes for CASSLAYGNEQYF.

V usage is TRBV15 and J usage is TRBJ1-4, with a tentative D call TRBD1 (6 bases). This CDR3 spans 16 amino acids. Per germline, CDR1 LNHNV and CDR2 YYDKDF (reference sequence). Between the trimmed V and J ends, which lost 0 bases and 8 bases, there was a span of 16 bases. The CDR3, as DNA: TGTGCCACCAGCAGAGATCCAAGGACGGGGGGCGAAAAACTGTTTTTT. Protein: CATSRDPRTGGEKLFF. Combining the CDR3 with reference TRBV15 and TRBJ1-4 gives the whole variable domain DAMVIQNPRYQVTQFGKPVTLSCSQTLNHNVMYWYQQKSSQAPKLLFHYYDKDFNNEADTPDNFQSRRPNTSFCFLDIRSPGLGDTAMYLCATSRDPRTGGEKLFFGSGTQLSVL.

This clone has just a few counts. The CDR3 region is CASSPGGSYGYTF. The CDR3 bases are TGTGCCAGTTCGCCGGGAGGAAGCTATGGCTACACCTTC. The V gene is TRBV3-1 (or the pseudogene TRBV3-2), the J gene TRBJ1-2; D not certain. CDR3 length: 13 residues. CDR1 LGHDT and CDR2 YNNKEL come from the germline V gene (reference sequence). The V gene lost 9 bases and the J gene lost 4 bases, with 15 bases spanning the gap.

V is TRBV11-2 and J is TRBJ2-1, with 8 bases aligning to TRBD2. Losses at the gene ends were 6 bases for V and 5 bases for J; bases not matched to a gene: 15. The CDR3 totals 17 residues. Germline values: CDR1 SGHAT, CDR2 FQNNGV. CDR3 sequence reads: CASSRGGLGLLDNEQFF. CDR3 DNA sequence: TGTGCCAGCAGTCGGGGGGGGTTAGGACTACTAGACAATGAGCAGTTCTTC.

CDR3 protein: CASSFYFSSENEQFF. The CDR3 bases are TGTGCCAGCAGTTTTTACTTTAGTAGTGAAAATGAGCAGTTCTTC. The chain links TRBV27 to TRBJ2-1, with D hard to call. Trimming took off 3 bases at V and 7 bases at J, with 16 bases between the two ends. Germline V gives CDR1 MNHEY, CDR2 SMNVEV (reference sequence). This CDR3 has 15 amino acids.

This chain links TRBV7-9 with TRBJ2-3; 10 bases line up with TRBD2. CDR1 and CDR2 (germline): SEHNR, FQNEAQ (reference sequence). Germline trimming cut 3 bases from V and 1 base from J; bases unmatched to any gene: 4. This CDR3 contains 16 residues. CDR3 sequence reads: CASSFDLAGGTDTQYF. The CDR3 nucleotides are TGTGCCAGCAGCTTTGACCTAGCGGGGGGCACAGATACGCAGTATTTT.

J is TRBJ1-4 and V is TRBV28, with D tentatively TRBD1 (5 bases). V shed 1 base and J shed 7 bases, with 13 bases lying between them. Germline V gene sequence: CDR1 MDHEN, CDR2 SYDVKM. The CDR3 runs 15 residues. The CDR3 here is CASSLFGAATEKLFF. CDR3 DNA: TGTGCCAGCAGTTTATTCGGGGCAGCGACTGAAAAACTGTTTTTT.

The V call is TRBV27, the J call TRBJ1-1; D not certain. CDR1 is MNHEY and CDR2 is SMNVEV in the germline V gene (reference sequence). The V end was cut by 1 base, the J end by 7 bases, with 13 bases between. This CDR3 spans 14 amino acids. CDR3 sequence: CASSLYSGGREAFF. CDR3 DNA sequence: TGTGCCAGCAGTTTATATAGCGGCGGGCGTGAAGCTTTCTTT.

This sequence joins TRBV9 and TRBJ2-1; 8 bases line up with TRBD2. V was pared by 2 bases and J by 2 bases, with 6 bases of the junction left unmatched. Per the germline V gene, CDR1 is SGDLS and CDR2 is YYNGEE. The CDR3 sequence is 16 residues long. In DNA, the CDR3 is TGTGCCAGCAGCGTTCGTGGAGCGGGGGCCTACAATGAGCAGTTCTTC. Its translation is CASSVRGAGAYNEQFF.